This T cell receptor beta chain was profiled in a study of blood T cell repertoires in COVID-19. Per the germline V gene, CDR1 is KGHDR and CDR2 is SFDVKD. The V gene end was trimmed by 4 bases and the J gene end by 6 bases; junction bases not matched to a gene: 8. There are 15 residues in the CDR3. Sequencing was performed with immunoSEQ multiplex PCR; in TCRdb, only in-frame clones are kept and a portion is missing. The repertoire holds about 40,000 clones, with about four fifths as singletons. Sequences were obtained from peripheral blood. V and J are TRBV24-1 and TRBJ1-2, with 9 nucleotides matching TRBD1. The TCR sequence derives from a woman aged 60-75 years with acute or convalescent COVID-19. The CDR3 region is CATSDPGQGSDGYTF. CDR3 DNA: TGTGCCACCAGTGACCCGGGACAGGGTTCCGATGGCTACACCTTC.